Listed below are T cell receptor beta chains from one sample, sequenced in a study of T cells and copy number aberrations in small-cell lung cancer. Method: immunoSEQ multiplex PCR; TCRdb's copy keeps in-frame clones and lacks some. The repertoire holds about 130 clones, with roughly nine tenths as singletons. Material: tumor tissue. These receptors all stem from a man in his sixties or seventies with small cell lung cancer. Both conserved end residues are part of each CDR3. Fields, in order: clone size, D gene, J gene, V gene, CDR3 DNA, CDR3 protein. A D gene is named only where the DNA matches it firmly. Some rows have no size entry. The others give once, few or many, or a class for an expanded clone.

NA NA TRBJ2-1 TRBV28 TGTGCCAGCAGACCCCCTAGCATCTATGAGCAGTTCTTC CASRPPSIYEQFF
NA NA TRBJ2-7 TRBV27 TGTGCCAGCACCGCCGGGACCGACGCCTACGAGCAGTACTTC CASTAGTDAYEQYF
NA NA TRBJ1-2 TRBV27 TGTGCCGCCAAACCGGAGGCAGGGGATCGTTGGTATGGCTACACCTTC CAAKPEAGDRWYGYTF
NA NA TRBJ2-7 TRBV7-2 TGTGCCAGCAGCCCACAGGGCAGGCACGAGCAGTACTTC CASSPQGRHEQYF
few TRBD2 TRBJ2-1 TRBV7-6 TGTGCCAGCAGCTTAACCGGGACTAGCGGGATGAGGGGGCTCAATGAGCAGTTCTTC CASSLTGTSGMRGLNEQFF
NA NA TRBJ2-7 TRBV5-1 TGCGCCAGCAGCTTCCCGGACTACGAGCAGTACTTC CASSFPDYEQYF
NA NA TRBJ1-3 TRBV7-9 TGTGCCAGCAGCGCGGCATCTGGAAACACCATATATTTT CASSAASGNTIYF
NA TRBD1 TRBJ1-1 TRBV20-1 TGCAGAACAGGGGGCATAGTTGAAGCTTTCTTT CRTGGIVEAFF
NA NA TRBJ2-2 TRBV30 TGTGCCTGGGGGGGACCGCGCCGCGCCGGGGAGCTGTTTTTT CAWGGPRRAGELFF
NA NA TRBJ2-5 TRBV30 TGTGCCTGCCACAGGGATCAAGAGACCCAGTACTTC CACHRDQETQYF
once TRBD1 TRBJ2-7 TRBV28 TGTGCCAGCAGTTTTCAGGGACAGGGCAAGCAGTACTTC CASSFQGQGKQYF
NA NA TRBJ2-1 TRBV11-2 TGTGCCAGCACCCTAGTAGGGGGCTCCTACAATGAGCAGTTCTTC CASTLVGGSYNEQFF
NA NA TRBJ2-4 TRBV30 TGTGCCTGGAGTGTACCAGGGGCCAAAAACATTCAGTACTTC CAWSVPGAKNIQYF
NA NA TRBJ2-3 TRBV2 TGTGCCAGCAGTTCCGGGACAGATACGCAGTATTTT CASSSGTDTQYF
NA TRBD2 TRBJ2-3 TRBV5-6 TGTGCCAGCAGCGTGACGGGAGGGTGGGGAGATACGCAGTATTTT CASSVTGGWGDTQYF
NA NA TRBJ2-1 TRBV4-1 TGCGCCAGCAGCCCCGTTTGGGGGGGGGCTAACAATGAGCAGTTCTTC CASSPVWGGANNEQFF
NA TRBD1 TRBJ1-2 TRBV6-1 TGTGCTAGCAGTCTTGGGGGACAGGGGTCACCTGGCTACACCTTC CASSLGGQGSPGYTF
NA TRBD2 TRBJ2-1 TRBV4-2 TGTGCCAGCAGCCAAGATAGCGGGTACAATGAGCAGTTCTTC CASSQDSGYNEQFF
NA TRBD1 TRBJ2-7 TRBV2 TGTGCCAGCGTCACCGGGACAGGGGGCTACGAGCAGTACTTC CASVTGTGGYEQYF
NA TRBD1 TRBJ2-2 TRBV4-2 TGTGCCAGCAGCCAACCGGACAGGACCGGGGAGCTGTTTTTT CASSQPDRTGELFF
NA NA TRBJ1-2 TRBV19 TGTGCCAGTAGTATAGATCATGGGGATGGCTACACCTTC CASSIDHGDGYTF
once NA TRBJ2-4 TRBV14 TGTGCCAGCAGCCAAGAGATTGGTGCCAAAAACATTCAGTACTTC CASSQEIGAKNIQYF
NA NA TRBJ2-1 TRBV6-5 TGTGCCAGCAGTCTGGGACGTTACAATGAGCAGTTCTTC CASSLGRYNEQFF
NA TRBD1 TRBJ1-5 TRBV9 TGTGCCAGCAGCCCCCAGGGACAGCCCAATCAGCCCCAGCATTTT CASSPQGQPNQPQHF
NA NA TRBJ2-6 TRBV10-1 TGCGCCAGCAGTATAAGATTCGCACAAAGTCGGGCCAACGTCCTGACTTTC CASSIRFAQSRANVLTF
NA NA TRBJ1-1 TRBV10-3 TGTGCCATCAGTGGTCCGGGTCGCCTCGGGTACACTGAAGCTTTCTTT CAISGPGRLGYTEAFF
NA TRBD1 TRBJ2-2 TRBV7-6 TGTGCCAGCAGCCCGGTAGGGGGCGAAACCGGGGAGCTGTTTTTT CASSPVGGETGELFF
few TRBD1 TRBJ2-2 TRBV5-6 TGTGCCAGCAGCTGGCAGGACAGGCCGAACACCGGGGAGCTGTTTTTT CASSWQDRPNTGELFF